This T cell receptor (beta chain) stems from a study of blood T cell repertoires in COVID-19. Across the study: T cells, B-cell-depleted T cells, or PBMCs supplied cDNA or gDNA.

Sequenced by immunoSEQ multiplex PCR; TCRdb stores in-frame clones only, minus some. In the table there are around 69,000 clones, approximately 88% of which are singletons. The CDR3 has 14 residues. V was trimmed by 2 bases and J by 1 base, leaving 9 bases between them. Germline-derived CDR1 and CDR2 are SGHRS and YFSETQ. The V gene is TRBV5-1, the J gene TRBJ1-1, with a weak D call TRBD1 (6 bases). The sequence was obtained from a man in his fifties or sixties with active COVID-19. What was sequenced was peripheral blood. CDR3 nucleotide sequence: TGCGCCAGCAGCTTTGAAGGGGGGAACACTGAAGCTTTCTTT. As protein: CASSFEGGNTEAFF.